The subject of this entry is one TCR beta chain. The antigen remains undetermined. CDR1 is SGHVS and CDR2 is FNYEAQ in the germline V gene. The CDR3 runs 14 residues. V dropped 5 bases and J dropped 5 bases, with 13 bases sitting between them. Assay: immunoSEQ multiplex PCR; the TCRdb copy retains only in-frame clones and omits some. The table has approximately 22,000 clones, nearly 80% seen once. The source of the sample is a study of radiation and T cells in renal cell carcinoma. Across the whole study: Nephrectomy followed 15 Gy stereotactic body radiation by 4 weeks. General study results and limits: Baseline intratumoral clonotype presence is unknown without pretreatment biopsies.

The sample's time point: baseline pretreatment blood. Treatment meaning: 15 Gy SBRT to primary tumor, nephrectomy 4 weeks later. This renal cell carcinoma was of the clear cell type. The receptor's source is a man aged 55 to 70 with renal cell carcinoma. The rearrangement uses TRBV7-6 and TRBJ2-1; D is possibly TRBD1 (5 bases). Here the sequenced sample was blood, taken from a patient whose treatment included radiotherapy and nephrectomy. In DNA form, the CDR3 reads TGTGCCAGCAGCCCTGCTGGGGCCCACAATGAGCAGTTCTTC. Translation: CASSPAGAHNEQFF.